This T cell receptor (beta chain) was sequenced during a study of vaccination effects on CD4 cells after COVID-19. Study as a whole: Culturing of 1.5 million to 2.5 million PBMC per well took place with around 10 IU/ml IL-2 and 9.5 to 10 ug/ml peptides. Study findings and constraints: Post-vaccine spike-reactive clones in convalescents were mainly new vaccine-induced clones. Convalescent patients were scarce in the study, and it lacked early post-infection timepoints.

Scientists isolated CD4+ T cells after an approximately ten-day culture period ended. Researchers swapped half the medium for IL-2 medium on both days 3 and 7. Trimming left V 5 bases short and J 0 bases short, with 11 bases between. From germline, CDR1 is SGHTA and CDR2 FQGNSA. The CDR3 is 15 residues long. Repertoires were generated with immunoSEQ multiplex PCR, while TCRdb's copy carries only in-frame clones and drops some. The data show roughly 68,000 clones, 55% to 75% seen once. In the case of this clone: The antigen is undetermined.

The specimen comprised CD4+ T cells from PBMCs cultured without peptide, sampled before COVID-19 vaccination. This receptor was taken from a human donor who had a prior SARS-CoV-2 infection. The chain is built from TRBV7-2 and TRBJ1-3; no reliable D call. The CDR3 is CASSRRETSGNTIYF. CDR3 coding DNA: TGTGCCAGCAGCCGGAGGGAAACCTCTGGAAACACCATATATTTT.